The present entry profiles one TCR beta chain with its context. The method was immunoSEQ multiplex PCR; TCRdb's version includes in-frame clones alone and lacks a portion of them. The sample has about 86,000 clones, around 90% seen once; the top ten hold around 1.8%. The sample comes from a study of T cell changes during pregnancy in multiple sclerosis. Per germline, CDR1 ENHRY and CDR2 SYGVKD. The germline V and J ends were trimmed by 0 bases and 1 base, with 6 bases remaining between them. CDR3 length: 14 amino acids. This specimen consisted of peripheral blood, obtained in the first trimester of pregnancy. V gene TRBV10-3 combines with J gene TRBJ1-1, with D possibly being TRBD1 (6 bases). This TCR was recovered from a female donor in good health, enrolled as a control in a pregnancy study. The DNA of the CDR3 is TGTGCCATCAGTGAGTCGACAGGGAACACTGAAGCTTTCTTT. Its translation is CAISESTGNTEAFF.